The present T cell receptor beta chain was sequenced within a study of Tregs in tolerant kidney transplant recipients. Findings of the study overall: Changing PCR primers prevented nucleotide comparison between some patients' samples. Tregs expanded with activated donor B cells seemed most donor-specific. No direct test of biological reproducibility was done here.

Germline V gene lookup returns CDR1 LNHDA and CDR2 SQIVND (reference sequence). The CDR3 length is 18 residues. Trimming removed 6 bases from V and 5 bases from J; junction bases left unmatched: 21. This table comes from immunoSEQ multiplex PCR, and its TCRdb copy is limited to in-frame clones, with some not included. In the table there are about 94,000 clones, 93% of which are singletons. Unstimulated regulatory T cells (CD4+CD25+CD127-), CD4+CD25- non-regulatory cells, CD4 and CD8 cells were FACS-sorted from thawed PBMCs. This clone came up once. Antigen specificity is unknown. The rearrangement links TRBV19 to TRBJ2-7, with 8 nucleotides matching TRBD2. The sample consisted of CD4+ T cells from blood, taken before the transplant. This receptor was taken from a human donor who received a combined kidney and bone marrow transplant. The CDR3 loop is CASSRTPGLAGLPDEQYF. Here the CDR3 DNA reads TGTGCCAGTAGCCGTACTCCCGGACTAGCAGGACTTCCGGACGAGCAGTACTTC.